The 30 T cell receptor beta chains listed next were all sequenced from one sample in a study of a mutant IDH1 vaccine in newly diagnosed glioma. Only in-frame clones appear in the TCRdb table, and some are missing; sequencing was by immunoSEQ multiplex PCR. Here the sample spans some 60,000 clones, under 90% being singletons. The antigens of these receptors remain unknown. Time point indicated: week 11, during vaccination. Doses consisted of 300 ug of mutant IDH1 20-mer peptide each, paired with topical imiquimod. This specimen was PBMCs, taken from a glioma patient whose treatment included an IDH1 peptide vaccine. The receptors stem from a man aged 25-40 years with glioma.

The chain uses TRBV4-1 and TRBJ2-1; 7 bases line up with TRBD1. The CDR3 has 14 residues. The germline CDR1 and CDR2 sequences are MGHRA and YSYEKL. The junction had 9 bases not matched to a gene; V was cut back by 4 bases and J by 9 bases. Here the CDR3 reads CASSRDEQGPEQFF. The CDR3 DNA sequence: TGCGCCAGCAGCCGAGACGAACAGGGGCCTGAGCAGTTCTTC.

The rearrangement links TRBV18 to TRBJ2-5, with D perhaps matching TRBD2 (6 bases). This CDR3 comprises 16 residues. V was trimmed by 0 bases and J by 5 bases, leaving 16 bases between them. Germline values: CDR1 KGHSH, CDR2 LQKENI. The CDR3, as DNA: TGTGCCAGCTCACCACCGCGAGGGAGGCAGTGGGAGACCCAGTACTTC. Encoded protein: CASSPPRGRQWETQYF.

V usage is TRBV5-1 and J usage is TRBJ2-3; 9 bases fit TRBD2. J gave up 4 bases and V 3 bases, and 9 bases lay outside the gene matches. The germline V gene encodes CDR1 SGHRS and CDR2 YFSETQ. The CDR3 sequence is 16 residues long. The CDR3 sequence: CASSYRALAGPDTQYF. The CDR3 nucleotides read TGCGCCAGCAGCTACAGGGCCCTAGCGGGGCCAGATACGCAGTATTTT. Together with reference TRBV5-1 and TRBJ2-3, the CDR3 gives the full variable domain: KAGVTQTPRYLIKTRGQQVTLSCSPISGHRSVSWYQQTPGQGLQFLFEYFSETQRNKGNFPGRFSGRQFSNSRSEMNVSTLELGDSALYLCASSYRALAGPDTQYFGPGTRLTVL.

The chain combines TRBV7-9 with TRBJ2-7, with D possibly being TRBD2 (5 bases). The CDR3 spans 12 residues. Trimming removed 5 bases at V and 9 bases at J, with 14 bases between. Germline CDR1 is SEHNR and CDR2 is FQNEAQ (reference sequence). CDR3 amino acids: CASSLGLTGQYF. The CDR3 nucleotides are TGTGCCAGCAGCCTTGGACTGACTGGGCAGTACTTC. The full variable domain, with the rest looked up from reference TRBV7-9 and TRBJ2-7, is DTGVSQNPRHKITKRGQNVTFRCDPISEHNRLYWYRQTLGQGPEFLTYFQNEAQLEKSRLLSDRFSAERPKGSFSTLEIQRTEQGDSAMYLCASSLGLTGQYFGPGTRLTVT.

The CDR3, as DNA: TGTGCCAGCAGCTTAGCTAGCGGGAGTGGAGAGACCCAGTACTTC. It yields the protein CASSLASGSGETQYF. The V gene is TRBV7-2, the J gene TRBJ2-5; TRBD2 matches at 9 bases. This CDR3 is built from 15 residues. J lost 4 bases, V lost 0 bases, and 3 bases had no gene match. CDR1 is SGHTA and CDR2 is FQGNSA in the germline V gene. Based on the CDR3 plus reference TRBV7-2 and TRBJ2-5, the full variable domain is GAGVSQSPSNKVTEKGKDVELRCDPISGHTALYWYRQSLGQGLEFLIYFQGNSAPDKSGLPSDRFSAERTGGSVSTLTIQRTQQEDSAVYLCASSLASGSGETQYFGPGTRLLVL.

The chain links TRBV7-2 to TRBJ2-2; TRBD1 matches 9 bases. V was pared by 5 bases and J by 4 bases, with 8 bases of the junction left unmatched. The germline V gene encodes CDR1 SGHTA and CDR2 FQGNSA. The length of the CDR3 is 16 residues. The CDR3 is CASSGDRATGTGELFF. The CDR3 DNA reads TGTGCCAGCAGCGGGGACAGGGCCACGGGCACCGGGGAGCTGTTTTTT.

The rearrangement joins TRBV27 to TRBJ1-5; D remains unclear. The CDR3 runs 12 residues. The germline V gene has CDR1 MNHEY and CDR2 SMNVEV (reference sequence). V was shortened by 6 bases and J by 4 bases, with 7 bases between the two germline ends. CDR3 nucleotide sequence: TGTGCCAGCAGACCTCAAAATCAGCCCCAGCATTTT. It specifies CASRPQNQPQHF.

This chain joins TRBV9 and TRBJ1-2; D remains ambiguous. Trimming shortened V by 4 bases and J by 7 bases, and 11 bases separated the two germline ends. This CDR3 comprises 12 residues. CDR1 and CDR2 from the germline V gene are SGDLS and YYNGEE. The CDR3 loop reads CASSPPVSGYTF. DNA for the CDR3: TGTGCCAGCAGCCCCCCGGTGAGTGGCTACACCTTC.

The J gene is TRBJ2-5, the V gene TRBV10-1; TRBD1 matches at 8 bases. Germline V gene sequence: CDR1 WNHNN, CDR2 SYGVQD (reference sequence). The CDR3 is made up of 14 amino acids. The V segment lost 6 bases and the J segment 4 bases; nucleotides outside the gene matches: 7. The CDR3 loop is CASRPGTGVETQYF. CDR3 in DNA: TGCGCCAGCAGGCCCGGGACAGGTGTAGAGACCCAGTACTTC.

V is TRBV13 and J is TRBJ1-1; D not resolved. Germline V gene lookup returns CDR1 PRHDT and CDR2 FYEKMQ (reference sequence). This CDR3 is built from 15 residues. Between the trimmed V and J ends, which lost 5 bases and 4 bases, there was a span of 17 bases. The CDR3 region is CASSLPREGITEAFF. CDR3 bases: TGTGCCAGCAGCCTCCCTAGGGAGGGAATCACTGAAGCTTTCTTT.

CDR3 nucleotides: TGCGCCAGCAGCTTGTTTCCTAGCGGGGGTAATGAGCAGTTCTTC. Translating it yields CASSLFPSGGNEQFF. The rearrangement links TRBV5-1 to TRBJ2-1; 10 bases fit TRBD2. Losses at the gene ends were 1 base for V and 7 bases for J; bases not matched to a gene: 5. The CDR3 is 15 residues long. Germline assignment: CDR1 SGHRS and CDR2 YFSETQ.

The J gene is TRBJ1-1, the V gene TRBV19; TRBD1 aligns across 7 bases. This CDR3 is built from 15 residues. J lost 10 bases, V lost 4 bases, and 15 bases had no gene match. The germline V gene has CDR1 LNHDA and CDR2 SQIVND (reference sequence). The CDR3 DNA is TGTGCCAGTAGTACACAGAGACAGGGACTCGGGGGAGCTTTCTTT. Translation gives CASSTQRQGLGGAFF.

J is TRBJ1-6 and V is TRBV18, with D perhaps TRBD1 (5 bases). The CDR3 spans 15 residues. CDR1 and CDR2 (germline): KGHSH, LQKENI. With 1 base removed from V and 8 bases from J, the gap between germline ends came to 12 bases. The CDR3 bases are TGTGCCAGCTCACCACTTCTGGGAGGGGATTCACCCCTCCACTTT. Its translation is CASSPLLGGDSPLHF. Full variable domain (outside the CDR3, taken from reference TRBV18 and TRBJ1-6): NAGVMQNPRHLVRRRGQEARLRCSPMKGHSHVYWYRQLPEEGLKFMVYLQKENIIDESGMPKERFSAEFPKEGPSILRIQQVVRGDSAAYFCASSPLLGGDSPLHFGNGTRLTVT.

J is TRBJ1-1 and V is TRBV7-3, with D hard to call. CDR3 length equals 15 residues. The V gene's germline CDR1 is SGHTA and CDR2 FQGTGA. Trimming took off 2 bases at V and 1 base at J, with 11 bases between the two ends. Here the CDR3 DNA reads TGTGCCAGCAGCTTAGCGGCCGGGGAGAACACTGAAGCTTTCTTT. Its translation is CASSLAAGENTEAFF.

The chain has TRBV28 and TRBJ1-4; D is ambiguous. Germline V lookup: CDR1 MDHEN, CDR2 SYDVKM. The CDR3 is 15 residues long. V was cut by 6 bases and J by 3 bases, with 14 bases left in between. In DNA, the CDR3 is TGTGCCAGCAGCGCCCCTCGGAGGGCTAATGAAAAACTGTTTTTT. This encodes CASSAPRRANEKLFF.

Note on this clone: This sample also contains other DNA sequences that code for the same CDR3. V is TRBV2 and J is TRBJ1-2; no clear D gene. CDR1 and CDR2 from the germline V gene are SNHLY and FYNNEI. CDR3 length: 12 amino acids. The ends were cut back, 5 bases at V and 2 bases at J, with 6 bases in the middle. The CDR3 is CASSMDNYGYTF. The CDR3 coding sequence is TGTGCCAGCAGTATGGACAACTATGGCTACACCTTC.

This clone was detected only once. J is TRBJ1-1 and V is TRBV11-1; no clear D gene. Germline V CDR1 and CDR2: SGHAT, FQDESV (reference sequence). There are 13 residues in the CDR3. The V gene lost 3 bases and the J gene lost 0 bases, with 5 bases spanning the gap. This chain's CDR3 is CASSFEVNTEAFF. DNA of the CDR3: TGTGCCAGCAGCTTTGAAGTGAACACTGAAGCTTTCTTT.

The chain has TRBV9 and TRBJ1-2; D call uncertain. Trimming took 0 bases from V and 3 from J, leaving 9 bases between them. Germline CDR1 SGDLS, CDR2 YYNGEE. The CDR3 spans 14 residues. CDR3 sequence: CASSVAPGDYGYTF. The CDR3 DNA follows: TGTGCCAGCAGCGTAGCTCCCGGGGACTATGGCTACACCTTC.

The genes are TRBV27 and TRBJ2-7; unclear D gene. V was clipped by 4 bases and J by 0 bases, with 13 bases between them. CDR3 length: 15 residues. Germline values: CDR1 MNHEY, CDR2 SMNVEV (reference sequence). The CDR3 DNA sequence: TGTGCCAGCAGTTGGTCTTTTCTGGGCTCCTACGAGCAGTACTTC. It codes for CASSWSFLGSYEQYF.

The rearrangement joins TRBV29-1 to TRBJ1-2; the D gene is possibly TRBD1 (6 bases). Trimming cost V 6 bases and J 4 bases, with 9 bases left between them. The CDR3 has 11 residues. Germline assignment: CDR1 SQVTM and CDR2 ANQGSEA. This CDR3 reads CSVQTGYGYTF. As DNA, the CDR3 is TGCAGCGTCCAGACAGGCTATGGCTACACCTTC.

This chain uses TRBV11-3 with TRBJ2-3, with 7 bases fitting TRBD1. This CDR3 is built from 17 residues. The germline V gene encodes CDR1 SGHNT and CDR2 YENEEA. J lost 1 base, V lost 5 bases, and 12 bases had no gene match. The CDR3 protein is CASSHARTGQGTDTQYF. CDR3 nucleotides: TGTGCCAGCAGCCATGCCCGGACAGGCCAAGGCACAGATACGCAGTATTTT.

This chain links TRBV30 with TRBJ2-5; 12 bases match TRBD2. The CDR3 contains 15 residues. Per the germline V gene, CDR1 is GTSNPN and CDR2 is SVGIG (reference sequence). V lost 0 bases, J lost 4 bases, and 3 bases stayed unmatched. The CDR3 region is CAWSVRGLAGETQYF. For the CDR3, the DNA is TGTGCCTGGAGTGTACGGGGACTAGCGGGAGAGACCCAGTACTTC.

This sequence joins TRBV5-1 and TRBJ1-2; 9 positions agree with TRBD1. Germline loops: CDR1 SGHRS, CDR2 YFSETQ. Trimming at V came to 3 bases and at J to 6 bases, leaving 3 bases not matched to a gene. The CDR3 consists of 13 residues. CDR3 nucleotides: TGCGCCAGCAGCTGGGACAGGGCGAATGGCTACACCTTC. Translating gives CASSWDRANGYTF.

The chain couples TRBV30 to TRBJ2-3; TRBD2 might be the D (6 bases). The ends were cut back, 5 bases at V and 5 bases at J, with 11 bases in the middle. Germline V gives CDR1 GTSNPN, CDR2 SVGIG (reference sequence). The CDR3 is 12 residues long. The CDR3 sequence: CAWGISGDTQYF. The DNA for the CDR3 is TGTGCCTGGGGGATTAGCGGAGATACGCAGTATTTT.

The count of this clone is one. The J gene is TRBJ2-7, the V gene TRBV9; 7 bases line up with TRBD1. From germline, CDR1 is SGDLS and CDR2 YYNGEE. The CDR3 has 14 residues. V lost 3 bases to trimming and J lost 5 bases; unmatched junction nucleotides: 8. The CDR3 here is CASSATGWMDEQYF. In DNA form, the CDR3 reads TGTGCCAGCAGCGCGACAGGGTGGATGGACGAGCAGTACTTC.

This sequence joins TRBV11-2 and TRBJ2-3; the D is unclear. Trimming removed 1 base at V and 6 bases at J, with 5 bases between. CDR1 and CDR2 (germline): SGHAT, FQNNGV. The CDR3 runs to 12 residues. CDR3 sequence (DNA): TGTGCCAGCAGCTTAGCAGGTGATACGCAGTATTTT. It is translated as CASSLAGDTQYF.

The rearrangement joins TRBV5-1 to TRBJ2-3, with TRBD2 matching 7 bases. This CDR3 is 15 amino acids long. Trimming took 3 bases from V and 0 from J; bases not matched to a gene: 4. Germline V lookup: CDR1 SGHRS, CDR2 YFSETQ. CDR3: CASSSFSGSTDTQYF. CDR3 DNA sequence: TGCGCCAGCAGCTCCTTTAGCGGGAGCACAGATACGCAGTATTTT.

This rearrangement joins TRBV6-5 to TRBJ1-6; D gene unclear. Germline assignment: CDR1 MNHEY and CDR2 SVGAGI. The V gene lost 6 bases and the J gene lost 13 bases, with 16 bases spanning the gap. The CDR3 consists of 13 residues. The CDR3: CASSRQNRSPLHF. The CDR3 region has the DNA TGTGCCAGCAGCCGCCAGAACCGCTCGCCCCTCCACTTT.

V usage is TRBV27 and J usage is TRBJ2-7; D perhaps matches TRBD2 (6 bases). CDR1 MNHEY and CDR2 SMNVEV come from the germline V gene (reference sequence). Trimming took off 3 bases at V and 7 bases at J, with 13 bases between the two ends. The CDR3 contains 13 residues. CDR3 bases: TGTGCCAGCAGTTTGAAAACGACTAGGGAGCAGTACTTC. It specifies CASSLKTTREQYF.

The rearrangement links TRBV7-3 to TRBJ1-1; TRBD1 matches 7 bases. CDR1 and CDR2 from the germline V gene are SGHTA and FQGTGA. This CDR3 comprises 14 residues. Trimming at V came to 2 bases and at J to 0 bases, leaving 0 bases not matched to a gene. The CDR3 loop is CASSLDRVNTEAFF. In DNA, the CDR3 is TGTGCCAGCAGCTTAGACAGGGTGAACACTGAAGCTTTCTTT.